Following are 10 T cell receptor beta chains from one sample sequenced in a study of T-cell reconstitution after alpha-beta-depleted transplantation in children. Using unique molecular identifiers, the investigators prepared the TCRbeta library. TCRdb reprocessed the PCR reads via MiXCR and lists one record per CDR3 protein. The table includes about 580,000 distinct CDR3 sequences, 27% detected once. The specimen comprised PBMCs, sampled before TCRalphabeta/CD19-depleted stem cell transplant. Every receptor here comes from a boy less than two years old with Wiskott-Aldrich syndrome, due to receive a stem cell transplant.

This clonotype was detected a few times. V and J are TRBV5-1 and TRBJ2-7; 10 nucleotides agree with TRBD1. J lost 3 bases, V lost 5 bases, and 5 bases had no gene match. The CDR3 spans 14 residues. Germline V gene data show CDR1 as SGHRS and CDR2 as YFSETQ. As DNA, the CDR3 is TGCGCCAGCAGAGAGACAGGGGGCGGCTACGAGCAGTACTTC. It encodes CASRETGGGYEQYF.

Many counts were recorded for this clonotype. The chain couples TRBV24-1 to TRBJ2-5, with D perhaps matching TRBD1 (5 bases). This CDR3 contains 14 residues. The V gene lost 9 bases and the J gene lost 5 bases, with 18 bases spanning the gap. Germline assignment: CDR1 KGHDR and CDR2 SFDVKD. The CDR3: CATADVRAQETQYF. For the CDR3, the DNA is TGTGCCACCGCTGATGTCAGGGCTCAGGAGACCCAGTACTTC.

This clonotype was detected only a few times. The rearrangement links TRBV7-9 to TRBJ1-1; 11 bases line up with TRBD1. The germline V gene encodes CDR1 SEHNR and CDR2 FQNEAQ (reference sequence). The V gene end was trimmed by 5 bases and the J gene end by 3 bases; junction bases not matched to a gene: 2. The CDR3 length is 14 residues. CDR3 DNA sequence: TGTGCCAGCAGCAGGGACAGGGGGGACACTGAAGCTTTCTTT. Amino acids: CASSRDRGDTEAFF.

Only a few counts were recorded for this clonotype. The genes are TRBV12-3 or TRBV12-4 and TRBJ2-1; a possible D gene is TRBD1 (5 bases). The CDR3 is made up of 20 amino acids. V gave up 4 bases and J gave up 0 bases, with 25 bases separating them. CDR3 protein: CASSSRRVGPHKSSYNEQFF. CDR3 nucleotide sequence: TGTGCCAGCAGTTCTCGCAGGGTGGGTCCTCATAAGAGCTCCTACAATGAGCAGTTCTTC.

The chain is built from TRBV5-1 and TRBJ2-7; 9 bases are a match to TRBD1. Germline V gene lookup returns CDR1 SGHRS and CDR2 YFSETQ. The CDR3 totals 15 residues. The ends lost 0 bases at V and 3 bases at J; junction bases unmatched: 4. The CDR3 is CASSLGDRVVYEQYF. CDR3 nucleotide sequence: TGCGCCAGCAGCTTGGGGGACAGGGTGGTCTACGAGCAGTACTTC. The full variable domain, with the rest looked up from reference TRBV5-1 and TRBJ2-7, is KAGVTQTPRYLIKTRGQQVTLSCSPISGHRSVSWYQQTPGQGLQFLFEYFSETQRNKGNFPGRFSGRQFSNSRSEMNVSTLELGDSALYLCASSLGDRVVYEQYFGPGTRLTVT.

This clonotype was detected a few times. This sequence joins TRBV5-1 and TRBJ2-5; 10 bases are a match to TRBD1. The germline V gene has CDR1 SGHRS and CDR2 YFSETQ. V dropped 2 bases and J dropped 1; count of bases not matched to a gene: 2. The CDR3 is made up of 15 amino acids. CDR3 protein: CASSFRDRGQETQYF. CDR3 nucleotide sequence: TGCGCCAGCAGCTTCCGGGACAGGGGCCAAGAGACCCAGTACTTC.

The chain recombines TRBV20-1 with TRBJ2-7; 11 bases line up with TRBD2. V trimming: 3 bases; J trimming: 5 bases; junction bases outside the gene matches: 6. The length of the CDR3 is 14 residues. In germline, CDR1 is DFQATT, CDR2 SNEGSKA (reference sequence). CDR3 nucleotide sequence: TGCAGTGCTAGTCTTCTAGCGGGAGGCCACGAGCAGTACTTC. Translating gives CSASLLAGGHEQYF.

The chain combines TRBV2 with TRBJ1-1; D possibly corresponds to TRBD1 (5 bases). Germline loops: CDR1 SNHLY, CDR2 FYNNEI. Trimming stripped 2 bases from V and 4 bases from J, with 11 bases between. The length of the CDR3 is 14 residues. The CDR3 DNA sequence: TGTGCCAGCAGTGAACAGGGTTCTAGCACTGAAGCTTTCTTT. It yields the protein CASSEQGSSTEAFF.

V and J are TRBV7-9 and TRBJ2-1; D is perhaps TRBD2 (5 bases). The V end was cut by 5 bases, the J end by 9 bases, with 11 bases between. Germline V gene sequence: CDR1 SEHNR, CDR2 FQNEAQ (reference sequence). The CDR3 has 12 residues. CDR3 in amino acids: CASSPADSEQFF. DNA for the CDR3: TGTGCCAGCAGCCCAGCGGACTCTGAGCAGTTCTTC.

This chain uses TRBV28 with TRBJ2-1, with D hard to call. Trimming took off 8 bases at V and 5 bases at J, with 16 bases between the two ends. This CDR3 spans 14 amino acids. Germline V gives CDR1 MDHEN, CDR2 SYDVKM. In nucleotides, the CDR3 is TGTGCCAGCGGCTATTCGCGGATCAACAATGAGCAGTTCTTC. Its translation: CASGYSRINNEQFF.